A single sample gave rise to the 2 T cell receptor beta chains below, sequenced in a study of T cell responses to AZD1222 COVID-19 vaccine. Only in-frame clones appear in the TCRdb table, and some are missing; sequencing was by immunoSEQ multiplex PCR. This repertoire shows some 86,000 clones, about 84% found once; its top ten account for under 25%. The sample here was peripheral blood, taken on day 0 of AZD1222 vaccination. These receptors were taken from an adult in good health.

This clone has a single count. The rearrangement uses TRBV4-1 and TRBJ1-2; D possibly corresponds to TRBD1 (5 bases). The CDR3 has 14 residues. V gave up 0 bases and J gave up 6 bases, with 11 bases separating them. The germline gives CDR1 MGHRA, CDR2 YSYEKL. The CDR3 DNA follows: TGCGCCAGCAGCCAAGAATGGGGCGCGGATGGCTACACCTTC. Translating it yields CASSQEWGADGYTF.

This clone was recorded only once. This chain links TRBV6-5 with TRBJ1-2; tentative D call: TRBD1 (6 bases). Between the trimmed V and J ends, which lost 7 bases and 4 bases, there was a span of 13 bases. The CDR3 has 13 residues. The V gene's germline CDR1 is MNHEY and CDR2 SVGAGI. This CDR3 is CASTTDRIYGYTF. The CDR3 DNA sequence: TGTGCCAGCACCACCGACAGGATCTATGGCTACACCTTC.